This T cell receptor (beta chain) appears in the sequencing data of a study of tumor-infiltrating lymphocytes in primary liver carcinoma. This CDR3 has 17 amino acids. The germline CDR1 and CDR2 sequences are SGHAT and FQNNGV. With approximately 500 ng total RNA as template and a constant-region primer, TCR beta cDNA was made. Amplification in three nested multiplex PCR rounds with slightly modified ARM-PCR gave rise to TCR beta libraries. Each of the first two PCR rounds ran approximately 9 cycles with TRBV1-TRBV30 forward and C-beta reverse primers. A single record per CDR3 protein comes from TCRdb applying MiXCR to the multiplex PCR reads. The table lists 99,000 or so distinct CDR3 sequences, about four fifths of them singletons. Worth noting for this clonotype: The junction shows a germline mismatch at one end, possibly a read error.

Co-extracting RNA and DNA was done with about 20-34 mg of unsorted bulk tissue as input. The rearrangement joins TRBV11-2 to TRBJ2-2; no clear D. This receptor was taken from a man between 35 and 55 years old with primary liver carcinoma and hepatitis B virus infection. Sequenced input: liver tumor tissue from sampling region 3. Subset described: tumor region T3, left-lateral pole. CDR3 DNA: TGTGCAAGCAGCTCAGATCATCGGCGTAGGGACACCGGGGAGCTGTTTTTT. It translates to CASSSDHRRRDTGELFF.